The source of this T cell receptor (beta chain) is a study of yellow fever vaccine responses in identical twins. TCRdb reprocessed the RT-PCR reads via MiXCR and lists one record per CDR3 protein. This table holds approximately 16,000 distinct CDR3 sequences, about four fifths found once. This clonotype was observed once. The CDR3 has 13 amino acids. Germline V gives CDR1 SQVTM, CDR2 ANQGSEA. V lost 4 bases and J lost 0, with 10 bases in between. J is TRBJ2-7 and V is TRBV29-1; D gene ambiguous. The source was T cells from blood (PBMCs), unsorted or a sorted subset (not recorded which), collected before or after yellow fever vaccination (not recorded which). The clonotype was recovered from a woman in her late teens or twenties who received the yellow fever vaccine. CDR3: CSVAAPSSYEQYF. Written as DNA, the CDR3 is TGCAGCGTTGCCGCTCCGAGCTCCTACGAGCAGTACTTC.